This T cell receptor beta chain was documented in a study of untreated major depressive disorder. In the case of this clone: Its antigen is undetermined.

V was trimmed by 5 bases and J by 2 bases, leaving 13 bases between them. Germline V CDR1 and CDR2: SGHTA, FQGNSA. The CDR3 sequence is 14 residues long. TCRdb's copy holds only in-frame clones and misses some; the assay was immunoSEQ multiplex PCR. The sample gives about 13,000 clones, under 95% of which show up once; around 1.8% is in the top ten. General observations from the study: Compared with controls, depressed patients showed more TRBV05-01 (Vbeta 5.1) usage in CD4+ T cells.

The sequence was collected from a woman aged 25 to 39 with major depressive disorder. The sample was CD4+ T cells from PBMCs. The chain is built from TRBV7-2 and TRBJ2-7; D not resolved. The CDR3 loop reads CASSRHVTAYEQYF. The CDR3 DNA is TGTGCCAGCAGCCGCCATGTTACCGCCTACGAGCAGTACTTC.